Listed here are 6 T cell receptor beta chains from one sample, sequenced in a study of shared clonotypes between healthy human individuals. The protocol was immunoSEQ multiplex PCR, while the TCRdb copy is restricted to in-frame clones and leaves out a portion. This table holds about 2,100,000 clones, about 93% found once. CD8 cells regarded as naive lacked CD45RO, were positively chosen for CCR7, and omitted terminally differentiated effector memory CD45RA+ cells. Sequenced material: naive CD8+ T cells from PBMCs. These receptors came from a man between 18 and 29 years old in good health. Some clones in this sample may be carry-over from other donors' samples.

V and J are TRBV7-9 and TRBJ2-5; D is unclear. CDR1 and CDR2 (germline): SEHNR, FQNEAQ (reference sequence). The CDR3 contains 16 residues. V lost 5 bases to trimming and J lost 1 base, with 17 bases between them. CDR3 sequence reads: CASSPPHATVQETQYF. In nucleotides, the CDR3 is TGTGCCAGCAGCCCTCCCCACGCAACCGTCCAAGAGACCCAGTACTTC.

The chain recombines TRBV9 with TRBJ2-7, with unresolved D. The V and J ends lost 4 bases and 2 bases respectively, with 16 bases between them. The CDR3 is 15 amino acids. Per the germline V gene, CDR1 is SGDLS and CDR2 is YYNGEE. CDR3 amino acids: CASSISPGSTYEQYF. The CDR3, as DNA: TGTGCCAGCAGCATCTCCCCGGGTTCTACCTACGAGCAGTACTTC.

V and J are TRBV19 and TRBJ1-1; TRBD1 is a possible D gene (6 bases). CDR1 and CDR2 (germline): LNHDA, SQIVND (reference sequence). Trimming removed 10 bases from V and 1 base from J, with 13 bases in between. The CDR3 is made up of 13 amino acids. CDR3 bases: TGTGCCATATCCGACAGGCAGAACACTGAAGCTTTCTTT. This sequence encodes CAISDRQNTEAFF.

V is TRBV5-1 and J is TRBJ2-3; 10 bases match TRBD2. CDR3 length equals 16 residues. Germline values: CDR1 SGHRS, CDR2 YFSETQ. Germline trimming cut 3 bases from V and 7 bases from J; bases unmatched to any gene: 11. CDR3 protein: CASSSGRLAGAYTQYF. The CDR3 coding sequence is TGCGCCAGCAGCTCGGGCCGCCTAGCGGGAGCGTATACGCAGTATTTT.

In the case of this clone: At the DNA level, this CDR3 is encoded by other sequences in the same sample as well. This chain joins TRBV27 and TRBJ1-1; D gene uncertain. There are 13 residues in the CDR3. V was shortened by 3 bases and J by 4 bases, with 9 bases between the two germline ends. CDR1 is MNHEY and CDR2 is SMNVEV in the germline V gene (reference sequence). In DNA, the CDR3 is TGTGCCAGCAGTTTTTCGGGGAGCACTGAAGCTTTCTTT. It yields the protein CASSFSGSTEAFF.

Points on this clone: This sample also contains other DNA sequences that code for the same CDR3. The chain carries TRBV28 and TRBJ2-7; possibly TRBD1 for D (6 bases). There are 14 residues in the CDR3. Germline V gene sequence: CDR1 MDHEN, CDR2 SYDVKM. Trimming took off 5 bases at V and 1 base at J, with 12 bases between the two ends. For the CDR3, the DNA is TGTGCCAGCAGTCCCTCCGACAGGTCCTACGAGCAGTACTTC. Amino acids: CASSPSDRSYEQYF.